These 20 T cell receptor beta chains originate from one sample sequenced in a study of blood T cell repertoires in COVID-19. The repertoire was sequenced with immunoSEQ multiplex PCR; TCRdb's copy has only in-frame clones and lacks some. The top ten clones hold 7.5% of a sample with about 120,000 clones, 82% of them seen once. Sequenced material: peripheral blood. The receptors originated from an older man with active or convalescent COVID-19.

The chain has TRBV19 and TRBJ2-1; 13 bases fit TRBD2. The ends lost 9 bases at V and 5 bases at J; junction bases unmatched: 4. The CDR3 has 14 residues. Germline values: CDR1 LNHDA, CDR2 SQIVND (reference sequence). The CDR3: CASTSGGANNEQFF. DNA for the CDR3: TGTGCCAGCACTAGCGGGGGGGCCAACAATGAGCAGTTCTTC.

V is TRBV28 and J is TRBJ1-6; D uncertain. The CDR3 loop spans 12 amino acids. Trimming stripped 6 bases from V and 11 bases from J, with 11 bases between. Germline V gene lookup returns CDR1 MDHEN and CDR2 SYDVKM. The CDR3 sequence: CASRAEFPPLHF. The CDR3 DNA sequence: TGTGCCAGCAGGGCGGAGTTCCCACCCCTCCACTTT.

This CDR3 reads CATSRDRGRGWSTEAFF. The CDR3 DNA reads as TGTGCCACCAGCAGGGACAGGGGGAGGGGGTGGAGCACTGAAGCTTTCTTT. V gene TRBV15 combines with J gene TRBJ1-1; 10 bases agree with TRBD1. The CDR3 is made up of 17 amino acids. J was trimmed by 4 bases and V by 3 bases; bases with no gene match: 11. Germline assignment: CDR1 LNHNV and CDR2 YYDKDF (reference sequence).

The chain joins TRBV7-3 to TRBJ2-1; maybe TRBD2 (5 bases). V was clipped by 5 bases and J by 10 bases, with 15 bases between them. The CDR3 spans 13 residues. Germline V gene lookup returns CDR1 SGHTA and CDR2 FQGTGA. The CDR3 region has the DNA TGTGCCAGCAGCCAACTCCTTAGCGAAGAGCAGTTCTTC. Residues: CASSQLLSEEQFF.

The chain employs TRBV19 and TRBJ1-5, with D unresolved. With 9 bases removed from V and 6 bases from J, the gap between germline ends came to 21 bases. The length of the CDR3 is 15 residues. CDR1 and CDR2 (germline): LNHDA, SQIVND (reference sequence). This chain's CDR3 is CASHPGLQRGQPQHF. CDR3 in DNA: TGTGCCAGCCATCCAGGACTCCAGAGAGGTCAGCCCCAGCATTTT.

The genes are TRBV24-1 and TRBJ1-3; D is undetermined. This CDR3 has 14 amino acids. The germline V and J ends were trimmed by 4 bases and 9 bases, with 15 bases remaining between them. In germline, CDR1 is KGHDR, CDR2 SFDVKD. CDR3 sequence reads: CATSDPAASSTIYF. The CDR3 nucleotides are TGTGCCACCAGTGACCCGGCGGCATCGTCCACCATATATTTT.

The table lists this clone with a count of one. The chain is built from TRBV29-1 and TRBJ1-1; 9 positions agree with TRBD1. This CDR3 has 12 residues. The germline V gene encodes CDR1 SQVTM and CDR2 ANQGSEA. The V gene end was trimmed by 7 bases and the J gene end by 6 bases; junction bases not matched to a gene: 6. CDR3 sequence reads: CSGGQGSPEAFF. As DNA, the CDR3 is TGCAGCGGGGGACAGGGCTCTCCTGAAGCTTTCTTT.

This rearrangement joins TRBV7-3 to TRBJ1-1, with D tentatively TRBD1 (5 bases). Trimming left V 0 bases short and J 5 bases short, with 13 bases between. CDR1 SGHTA and CDR2 FQGTGA come from the germline V gene. The CDR3 extends over 15 amino acids. CDR3 DNA sequence: TGTGCCAGCAGCTTAACGCCGCAGGGTAGGACTGAAGCTTTCTTT. This translates into CASSLTPQGRTEAFF.

DNA of the CDR3: TGTGCCAGCGGGGCCAGGGGTAGAGAGACCCAGTACTTC. It codes for CASGARGRETQYF. The chain employs TRBV2 and TRBJ2-5; TRBD1 is a possible D gene (6 bases). CDR3 length: 13 residues. Trimming removed 8 bases at V and 4 bases at J, with 14 bases between. Germline V lookup: CDR1 SNHLY, CDR2 FYNNEI.

J is TRBJ1-5 and V is TRBV19; D might be TRBD1 (6 bases). The CDR3 is 13 amino acids. Trimming stripped 6 bases from V and 3 bases from J, with 9 bases between. Germline CDR1 reads LNHDA; CDR2 reads SQIVND (reference sequence). The CDR3 DNA reads as TGTGCCAGTAGAGACAGGTACAATCAGCCCCAGCATTTT. Its protein product is CASRDRYNQPQHF.

This clone was recorded only once. The CDR3 is CAWGKGGFHNEKLFF. In DNA form, the CDR3 reads TGTGCCTGGGGGAAGGGGGGGTTTCATAATGAAAAACTGTTTTTT. This chain links TRBV30 with TRBJ1-4; a weak D match, TRBD1 (6 bases). There are 15 residues in the CDR3. Trimming cost V 5 bases and J 4 bases, with 17 bases left between them. The germline V gene encodes CDR1 GTSNPN and CDR2 SVGIG (reference sequence).

The chain is built from TRBV4-1 and TRBJ1-4; a possible D gene is TRBD1 (6 bases). Germline V gives CDR1 MGHRA, CDR2 YSYEKL. The ends were cut back, 2 bases at V and 8 bases at J, with 21 bases in the middle. This CDR3 is built from 17 residues. The CDR3 sequence: CASSQNQAGAEREKLFF. CDR3 bases: TGCGCCAGCAGCCAAAACCAGGCGGGGGCCGAGAGAGAAAAACTGTTTTTT.

This sequence joins TRBV28 and TRBJ2-7; TRBD2 agrees at 11 bases. CDR3 length: 16 residues. Germline V lookup: CDR1 MDHEN, CDR2 SYDVKM. After removal of 8 bases from V and 7 bases from J, the junction contained 16 bases not matched to a gene. The chain's CDR3 is CASGMVLAGGPREQYF. The DNA of the CDR3 is TGTGCCAGCGGAATGGTATTAGCGGGGGGGCCTCGGGAGCAGTACTTC.

The chain recombines TRBV18 with TRBJ2-1, with D maybe TRBD2 (6 bases). This CDR3 contains 13 residues. Germline-derived CDR1 and CDR2 are KGHSH and LQKENI. Trimming stripped 6 bases from V and 5 bases from J, with 11 bases between. The CDR3 bases are TGTGCCAGCTCGACCGGGAGAGACAATGAGCAGTTCTTC. This codes for CASSTGRDNEQFF.

This clone showed up just a few times. V is TRBV4-3 and J is TRBJ1-2; perhaps TRBD1 as D (5 bases). Per germline, CDR1 LGHNA and CDR2 YSLEER. This CDR3 is built from 16 residues. Deletions cut 0 bases from V and 4 bases from J, with 15 bases between. CDR3 DNA: TGCGCCAGCAGCCAAGAGCCGGGACTCCTGACCTATGGCTACACCTTC. Protein sequence: CASSQEPGLLTYGYTF.

This clone has a single count. As DNA, the CDR3 is TGTGCCAGCAGATTAGGACAGGGGTCTGAAGCTTTCTTT. This translates into CASRLGQGSEAFF. The V call is TRBV3-1 (or the pseudogene TRBV3-2), the J call TRBJ1-1, with 9 nucleotides matching TRBD1. The CDR3 length is 13 residues. Losses at the gene ends were 6 bases for V and 6 bases for J; bases not matched to a gene: 5. CDR1 and CDR2 from the germline V gene are LGHDT and YNNKEL (reference sequence).

V is TRBV7-9 and J is TRBJ1-2; maybe TRBD1 (6 bases). In germline, CDR1 is SEHNR, CDR2 FQNEAQ (reference sequence). This CDR3 has 15 amino acids. The ends were cut back, 0 bases at V and 6 bases at J, with 14 bases in the middle. The CDR3 sequence: CASSLALRGQDGYTF. The CDR3 DNA reads as TGTGCCAGCAGCTTAGCGTTGCGGGGGCAGGATGGCTACACCTTC.

V is TRBV5-6 and J is TRBJ1-2, with TRBD1 matching over 7 bases. From germline, CDR1 is SGHDT and CDR2 YYEEEE. The V and J ends lost 4 bases and 3 bases, in that order; junction bases with no gene match: 9. CDR3 length: 15 residues. The CDR3: CASSIKLDRYYGYTF. The CDR3 DNA sequence: TGTGCCAGCAGCATCAAGCTGGACAGGTACTATGGCTACACCTTC.

The chain couples TRBV19 to TRBJ1-2, with D tentatively TRBD1 (6 bases). The CDR3 is 15 amino acids. The ends were cut back, 5 bases at V and 7 bases at J, with 20 bases in the middle. From germline, CDR1 is LNHDA and CDR2 SQIVND (reference sequence). The CDR3 bases are TGTGCCAGTAGTGTACTGACAGGCGCTATGGGTGGCTACACCTTC. It translates to CASSVLTGAMGGYTF.

The chain combines TRBV6-5 with TRBJ2-5; 8 bases match TRBD2. Trimming took 4 bases from V and 2 from J; bases not matched to a gene: 3. From germline, CDR1 is MNHEY and CDR2 SVGAGI. The CDR3 extends over 14 amino acids. As DNA, the CDR3 is TGTGCCAGCAGTTCGGGGGGGTTTCAAGAGACCCAGTACTTC. Its translation: CASSSGGFQETQYF.